The 7 T cell receptor beta chains listed next were all sequenced from one sample in a study of shared clonotypes between healthy human individuals. CD45RO negativity and positive selection for CCR7 defined naive CD8 cells, a population that excluded terminally differentiated effector memory CD45RA+ cells. Using immunoSEQ multiplex PCR, the repertoire was profiled, and TCRdb retains in-frame clones only, with some absent. Here the sample spans about 2.2 million clones, 90% to 95% being singletons. Sequencing was carried out using naive CD8+ T cells from PBMCs. Source of these receptors: a young man in good health. Some clones in this sample may be carry-over from other donors' samples.

This clone appeared once. The chain joins TRBV4-2 to TRBJ2-7; 12 nucleotides align to TRBD2. J lost 6 bases, V lost 0 bases, and 9 bases had no gene match. The CDR3 spans 17 residues. Looked up from germline, CDR1 is LGHNA and CDR2 is YNFKEQ. Here the CDR3 DNA reads TGTGCCAGCAGCCAAGAACTAGCGGGAGGCTTCGCCCTCGAGCAGTACTTC. Translation: CASSQELAGGFALEQYF.

Comment on this clone: A junction end diverges from the germline sequence, so it may reflect a read error. The chain joins TRBV10-3 to TRBJ2-1; 7 bases map to TRBD1. The CDR3 length is 16 residues. CDR1 and CDR2 (germline): ENHRY, SYGVKD. The CDR3 here is CASSYSGTEAYNEQFF. CDR3 bases: TGTGCCAGCAGTTATTCCGGGACAGAAGCCTACAATGAGCAGTTCTTC.

V and J are TRBV27 and TRBJ2-5; 7 bases align to TRBD1. The DNA end is a closer match to TRBJ2-7, so the J assignment may be wrong. The CDR3 spans 14 residues. Germline V gene data show CDR1 as MNHEY and CDR2 as SMNVEV (reference sequence). This CDR3 is CASSIGQASYEQYF. As DNA, the CDR3 is TGTGCCAGCAGTATCGGACAGGCGTCCTACGAGCAGTACTTC.

This chain connects TRBV7-9 to TRBJ1-5; D might be TRBD1 (5 bases). The CDR3 loop spans 15 amino acids. Trimming took off 1 base at V and 2 bases at J, with 9 bases between the two ends. Germline CDR1 is SEHNR and CDR2 is FQNEAQ (reference sequence). For the CDR3, the DNA is TGTGCCAGCAGCTTAGACCAGGGAGGCAATCAGCCCCAGCATTTT. Translated: CASSLDQGGNQPQHF.

This chain uses TRBV7-3 with TRBJ2-3, with D tentatively TRBD1 (6 bases). CDR3 length: 15 amino acids. V lost 6 bases and J lost 0, with 13 bases in between. Looked up from germline, CDR1 is SGHTA and CDR2 is FQGTGA. CDR3 nucleotides: TGTGCCAGCAGTCAAACAGGGATTAGCACAGATACGCAGTATTTT. Translated: CASSQTGISTDTQYF.

This chain links TRBV7-6 with TRBJ1-1, with unresolved D. CDR3 size: 13 residues. Trimming removed 2 bases at V and 1 base at J, with 5 bases between. Germline values: CDR1 SGHVS, CDR2 FNYEAQ. The CDR3 sequence is CASSLSSNTEAFF. The CDR3 DNA reads TGTGCCAGCAGCTTAAGTTCGAACACTGAAGCTTTCTTT. Filled out from reference TRBV7-6 and TRBJ1-1, the complete variable domain reads GAGVSQSPRYKVTKRGQDVALRCDPISGHVSLYWYRQALGQGPEFLTYFNYEAQQDKSGLPNDRFSAERPEGSISTLTIQRTEQRDSAMYRCASSLSSNTEAFFGQGTRLTVV.

This chain links TRBV11-2 with TRBJ2-4; 9 bases are shared with TRBD2. This CDR3 has 15 amino acids. V shed 5 bases, J shed 4 bases, and the junction held 6 bases outside the gene matches. Germline V gene sequence: CDR1 SGHAT, CDR2 FQNNGV. The CDR3 DNA reads TGTGCCAGCAGCCCCGCCCTAGCGGGAAAAAACATTCAGTACTTC. Encoded protein: CASSPALAGKNIQYF.